Below, 26 T cell receptor beta chains from the same sample are listed, as sequenced in a study of CD8 T cells in ankylosing spondylitis. Overall study findings and caveats: A TCR beta motif made of about eight highly homologous variants seemed typical of ankylosing spondylitis blood.

These receptors lack a known antigen. TCRdb recomputed calls from the 5' RACE reads with MiXCR, one row per CDR3 protein. The sample records around 890,000 distinct CDR3 sequences, approximately 12% being singletons. Specimen: blood, either unsorted or a sorted T cell fraction (not recorded which). These receptors originate from a male donor with ankylosing spondylitis.

The rearrangement uses TRBV5-5 and TRBJ1-4, with D maybe TRBD1 (5 bases). The germline V and J ends were trimmed by 3 bases and 10 bases, with 13 bases remaining between them. The CDR3 contains 13 residues. The germline V gene has CDR1 SGHKS and CDR2 YYEKEE (reference sequence). The CDR3 nucleotides read TGTGCCAGCAGCTCTGGGGGGAAGGGAAAACTGTTTTTT. Translation: CASSSGGKGKLFF. Full variable domain (rest looked up from reference TRBV5-5 and TRBJ1-4): DAGVTQSPTHLIKTRGQQVTLRCSPISGHKSVSWYQQVLGQGPQFIFQYYEKEERGRGNFPDRFSARQFPNYSSELNVNALLLGDSALYLCASSSGGKGKLFFGSGTQLSVL.

The chain joins TRBV28 to TRBJ2-2; D is unresolved. Germline-derived CDR1 and CDR2 are MDHEN and SYDVKM. This CDR3 spans 12 amino acids. The germline V and J ends were trimmed by 6 bases and 2 bases, with 4 bases remaining between them. CDR3 residues: CASRYNTGELFF. The DNA for the CDR3 is TGTGCCAGCAGATATAACACCGGGGAGCTGTTTTTT.

The chain employs TRBV5-1 and TRBJ2-7; D ambiguous. The CDR3 has 13 amino acids. Looked up from germline, CDR1 is SGHRS and CDR2 is YFSETQ. V lost 0 bases, J lost 7 bases, and 11 bases lay in between. The CDR3 protein is CASSLEVRLEQYF. The CDR3 DNA sequence: TGCGCCAGCAGCTTGGAGGTACGGCTGGAGCAGTACTTC.

The CDR3 DNA is TGTGCCAGCAGTTTAAAACTAGCCGGCGGTGAGCAGTTCTTC. Protein: CASSLKLAGGEQFF. The chain is built from TRBV12-3 or TRBV12-4 and TRBJ2-1, with a tentative D call TRBD2 (6 bases). The CDR3 contains 14 residues. The V and J ends lost 2 bases and 9 bases respectively, with 14 bases between them.

This clonotype came up a few times. V usage is TRBV5-1 and J usage is TRBJ2-3; TRBD1 might be the D (6 bases). The length of the CDR3 is 15 residues. Germline CDR1 is SGHRS and CDR2 is YFSETQ. V was shortened by 2 bases and J by 2 bases, with 12 bases between the two germline ends. The CDR3 is CASSLRDTFTDTQYF. The CDR3 nucleotides are TGCGCCAGCAGCTTAAGGGACACGTTCACAGATACGCAGTATTTT.

The gene calls are TRBV12-3 or TRBV12-4 and TRBJ2-5; the D gene is possibly TRBD1 (7 bases). The V end lost 3 bases, the J end lost 2 bases, and 16 bases lay between the germline ends. The CDR3 is 16 residues long. This CDR3 is CASSFRGAREQETQYF. CDR3 in DNA: TGTGCCAGCAGTTTCAGGGGGGCGCGGGAACAAGAGACCCAGTACTTC.

This clonotype came up a few times. This sequence joins TRBV28 and TRBJ2-7; D perhaps matches TRBD2 (5 bases). CDR1 is MDHEN and CDR2 is SYDVKM in the germline V gene. CDR3 length equals 11 residues. The V end was cut by 8 bases, the J end by 6 bases, with 11 bases between. The CDR3 here is CASPGECEQYF. The CDR3 DNA follows: TGTGCCAGCCCCGGGGAGTGCGAGCAGTACTTC.

The chain couples TRBV6-4 to TRBJ2-1; 13 bases align to TRBD2. This CDR3 is built from 16 residues. After removal of 6 bases from V and 3 bases from J, the junction contained 5 bases not matched to a gene. Germline CDR1 and CDR2: MRHNA and SNTAGT. The CDR3 coding sequence is TGTGCCAGCAGCCGACTAGCGGGGGGACTCTACAATGAGCAGTTCTTC. Translated: CASSRLAGGLYNEQFF.

The CDR3, as DNA: TGCGCCAGCAACCCCGGGTGGCAAGAGACCCAGTACTTC. Translating gives CASNPGWQETQYF. The chain is built from TRBV5-1 and TRBJ2-5; D gene uncertain. This CDR3 has 13 residues. V lost 6 bases, J lost 2 bases, and 11 bases lay in between. Germline V CDR1 and CDR2: SGHRS, YFSETQ.

This clonotype has ten or more counts. This rearrangement joins TRBV6-2 or TRBV6-3 to TRBJ1-6, with a weak D call TRBD1 (5 bases). Germline V gene data show CDR1 as MNHEY and CDR2 as SVGEGT. The CDR3 length is 13 residues. Trimming took 4 bases from V and 11 from J, leaving 12 bases between them. The CDR3 here is CASSWAGRTPLHF. The CDR3 nucleotides are TGTGCCAGCAGTTGGGCAGGGAGGACACCCCTCCACTTT.

The chain links TRBV9 to TRBJ2-5; 8 bases align to TRBD2. Germline trimming cut 0 bases from V and 1 base from J; bases unmatched to any gene: 5. The CDR3 has 16 residues. Germline CDR1 is SGDLS and CDR2 is YYNGEE. CDR3 coding DNA: TGTGCCAGCAGCGTAGGTAGGGCGGGGGGCCAAGAGACCCAGTACTTC. Residues: CASSVGRAGGQETQYF.

This clonotype was counted only a few times. The V call is TRBV5-1, the J call TRBJ2-2; no reliable D call. V was clipped by 2 bases and J by 6 bases, with 14 bases between them. CDR3 length equals 15 residues. CDR1 and CDR2 (germline): SGHRS, YFSETQ. Here the CDR3 reads CASSLTGPWAGELFF. In DNA, the CDR3 is TGCGCCAGCAGCTTAACCGGGCCGTGGGCCGGGGAGCTGTTTTTT.

This rearrangement joins TRBV20-1 to TRBJ2-7, with D perhaps matching TRBD2 (6 bases). Germline CDR1 is DFQATT and CDR2 is SNEGSKA (reference sequence). Trimming left V 5 bases short and J 4 bases short, with 12 bases between. There are 12 residues in the CDR3. CDR3 sequence (DNA): TGCAGTGCTGAAGGGGACTTTTACGAGCAGTACTTC. Amino acids: CSAEGDFYEQYF.

The chain has TRBV5-1 and TRBJ1-4; 7 bases align to TRBD1. CDR1 and CDR2 from the germline V gene are SGHRS and YFSETQ. With 0 bases clipped from V and 4 bases from J, the junction kept 3 bases outside the gene matches. The CDR3 runs to 15 residues. CDR3 in amino acids: CASSLVGQLNEKLFF. The CDR3 DNA sequence: TGCGCCAGCAGCTTGGTGGGACAGCTTAATGAAAAACTGTTTTTT.

The sample holds one count of this clonotype. The gene calls are TRBV29-1 and TRBJ2-5, with D possibly being TRBD1 (5 bases). The germline V and J ends were trimmed by 7 bases and 5 bases, with 14 bases remaining between them. Germline-derived CDR1 and CDR2 are SQVTM and ANQGSEA. The CDR3 is 12 amino acids. The chain's CDR3 is CSGGWVGETQYF. The CDR3 DNA is TGCAGCGGGGGCTGGGTGGGGGAGACCCAGTACTTC.

The chain recombines TRBV24-1 with TRBJ2-4, with D tentatively TRBD1 or TRBD2 (5 bases each). V gave up 4 bases and J gave up 3 bases, with 15 bases separating them. CDR1 is KGHDR, CDR2 SFDVKD, per germline. The CDR3 has 16 amino acids. CDR3 loop: CATSEGRLGGKNIQYF. CDR3 bases: TGTGCCACCAGTGAGGGACGGCTCGGAGGCAAAAACATTCAGTACTTC.

This clonotype has a count of ten or more. This chain connects TRBV20-1 to TRBJ1-1; D gene ambiguous. Germline values: CDR1 DFQATT, CDR2 SNEGSKA (reference sequence). Deletions cut 2 bases from V and 7 bases from J, with 11 bases between. The CDR3 is made up of 12 amino acids. CDR3: CSARISTDEAFF. CDR3 coding DNA: TGCAGTGCTAGAATATCGACGGATGAAGCTTTCTTT.

This clonotype occurred a few times. J is TRBJ1-5 and V is TRBV6-2 or TRBV6-3; tentative D call: TRBD1 (6 bases). The CDR3 sequence is 19 residues long. Germline CDR1 and CDR2: MNHEY and SVGEGT. Trimming stripped 2 bases from V and 1 base from J, with 21 bases between. The CDR3 DNA follows: TGTGCCAGCAGTTACGCCTGGACAGCCATCCTTCCGAGCAATCAGCCCCAGCATTTT. It translates to CASSYAWTAILPSNQPQHF.

The gene calls are TRBV15 and TRBJ1-1, with a possible D match to TRBD1 (6 bases). The ends were cut back, 1 base at V and 5 bases at J, with 11 bases in the middle. Germline assignment: CDR1 LNHNV and CDR2 YYDKDF (reference sequence). The length of the CDR3 is 14 residues. The CDR3 DNA sequence: TGTGCCACCAGCAGAGGAGGGGGAGGAACTGAAGCTTTCTTT. Translated: CATSRGGGGTEAFF.

The chain's CDR3 is CASSAGDFLAYEQYF. CDR3 sequence (DNA): TGTGCCAGCAGCGCCGGGGACTTCTTGGCCTACGAGCAGTACTTC. This chain joins TRBV9 and TRBJ2-7, with D possibly matching TRBD2 (6 bases). The V and J ends lost 3 bases and 2 bases respectively, with 15 bases between them. CDR3 length: 15 residues. Germline values: CDR1 SGDLS, CDR2 YYNGEE.

This clonotype was seen a handful of times. The genes are TRBV4-2 and TRBJ2-2; no clear D gene. Germline-derived CDR1 and CDR2 are LGHNA and YNFKEQ. The CDR3 covers 16 residues. The V end was cut by 1 base, the J end by 1 base, with 10 bases between. CDR3 nucleotides: TGTGCCAGCAGCCAAGGTCCGGCCCGGAACACCGGGGAGCTGTTTTTT. Protein: CASSQGPARNTGELFF.

This clonotype showed up just a few times. This rearrangement joins TRBV15 to TRBJ2-4; 10 positions match TRBD1. J lost 2 bases, V lost 8 bases, and 3 bases had no gene match. Germline CDR1 and CDR2: LNHNV and YYDKDF (reference sequence). The CDR3 runs 14 residues. The DNA of the CDR3 is TGTGCCACCGGGACAGGGGTTACCAAAAACATTCAGTACTTC. It codes for CATGTGVTKNIQYF.

This clonotype was seen only a few times. J is TRBJ2-7 and V is TRBV27, with D perhaps TRBD1 (6 bases). The V end was cut by 9 bases, the J end by 4 bases, with 19 bases between. The CDR3 consists of 14 residues. The V gene's germline CDR1 is MNHEY and CDR2 SMNVEV (reference sequence). CDR3 in amino acids: CASGTSAQGYEQYF. In DNA, the CDR3 is TGTGCCAGTGGAACGAGCGCTCAGGGGTACGAGCAGTACTTC.

This clonotype was recorded many times. Written as DNA, the CDR3 is TGTGCCAGCACCCTAGCGCGACTGAGCTCCTATAATTCACCCCTCCACTTT. Translation gives CASTLARLSSYNSPLHF. This chain connects TRBV7-2 to TRBJ1-6; D remains ambiguous. CDR1 and CDR2 from the germline V gene are SGHTA and FQGNSA. V lost 7 bases and J lost 0, with 16 bases in between. The CDR3 spans 17 residues.

This clonotype was seen ten or more times. The V and J genes are TRBV20-1 and TRBJ1-1; 7 bases are a match to TRBD1. The germline CDR1 and CDR2 sequences are DFQATT and SNEGSKA (reference sequence). The trim removed 3 bases at V and 7 bases at J, leaving 11 bases unmatched. This CDR3 has 14 amino acids. In DNA, the CDR3 is TGCAGTGCTAGCCGGGACAGCCAATTAAATGAAGCTTTCTTT. Translation: CSASRDSQLNEAFF.

The rearrangement joins TRBV5-1 to TRBJ2-5; 8 bases fit TRBD1. This CDR3 has 16 residues. V lost 1 base, J lost 3 bases, and 8 bases stayed unmatched. Germline-derived CDR1 and CDR2 are SGHRS and YFSETQ. The CDR3 reads CASSLFQGQGEETQYF. The DNA for the CDR3 is TGCGCCAGCAGCTTGTTTCAAGGACAGGGAGAAGAGACCCAGTACTTC.